Each of the 15 T cell receptor beta chains below was sequenced from the same sample in a study of regulatory T cells in long-lasting Graves disease. The time point is: newly diagnosed GD, antithyroid drugs for less than 3 months. RNA extracted from PBMCs served as the sequencing template. Arm-PCR with iRepertoire HTBI primers amplified the CDR3 regions for these TCR beta libraries. Using its own MiXCR run on the multiplex PCR reads, TCRdb lists one record per CDR3 protein. The sample shows about 430,000 distinct CDR3 sequences, 15% of them seen only once. These same data were also listed under a study on T cells in Graves' hyperthyroidism and ophthalmopathy.

The specimen was peripheral blood mononuclear cells (PBMCs), collected at new diagnosis, from a patient treated with antithyroid drugs. Receptor source: a woman in her forties with Graves disease.

Concerning this clonotype: This sequence may be a read error, since a much larger clone differs from it by one base. This chain connects TRBV12-3 or TRBV12-4 to TRBJ2-3; 9 bases are a match to TRBD2. V lost 5 bases and J lost 5; bases outside the gene matches: 11. The CDR3 covers 16 residues. The CDR3 region has the DNA TGTGCCAGCAGTCCCCCTCGCGGGAGGGCCAGAGATACGCAGTATTTT. It specifies CASSPPRGRARDTQYF.

V gene TRBV5-1 combines with J gene TRBJ2-7, with unresolved D. Germline values: CDR1 SGHRS, CDR2 YFSETQ. The V gene lost 2 bases and the J gene lost 3 bases, with 9 bases spanning the gap. CDR3 length: 13 amino acids. The CDR3 DNA follows: TGCGCCAGCAGCTTAGGTTGGAACTACGAGCAGTACTTC. Translating gives CASSLGWNYEQYF.

This rearrangement joins TRBV19 to TRBJ2-2; D call uncertain. This CDR3 has 16 amino acids. Germline-derived CDR1 and CDR2 are LNHDA and SQIVND (reference sequence). Trimming stripped 6 bases from V and 4 bases from J, with 18 bases between. CDR3 amino acids: CASRPLGNRFTGELFF. As DNA, the CDR3 is TGTGCCAGTAGACCATTGGGGAATAGGTTCACCGGGGAGCTGTTTTTT.

The V gene is TRBV4-1, the J gene TRBJ2-7; 10 nucleotides line up with TRBD2. The J call may be faulty, since TRBJ2-5 better matches the DNA end. Germline values: CDR1 MGHRA, CDR2 YSYEKL. The CDR3 is 14 amino acids. CDR3 region: CASSPPSGRATQYF. Here the CDR3 DNA reads TGCGCCAGCAGCCCCCCTAGCGGGAGAGCGACCCAGTACTTC.

There are a few counts of this clonotype. This sequence may be a read error, since a much larger clone differs from it by one base. The V and J genes are TRBV2 and TRBJ1-3; possible D gene TRBD1, 5 bases. The germline CDR1 and CDR2 sequences are SNHLY and FYNNEI. The CDR3 spans 15 residues. CDR3 region: CACRPWGVSGNTIYF. The CDR3 DNA reads as TGTGCCTGCAGGCCTTGGGGCGTCTCTGGAAACACCATATATTTT.

The sample holds many counts of this clonotype. V gene TRBV6-1 combines with J gene TRBJ1-4; no reliable D call. CDR3 size: 13 residues. V lost 6 bases and J 6 bases, leaving 11 bases between the germline ends. Germline assignment: CDR1 MNHNS and CDR2 SASEGT. This chain's CDR3 is CASRVNFDEKLFF. CDR3 sequence (DNA): TGTGCCAGCAGGGTAAACTTCGATGAAAAACTGTTTTTT.

The chain links TRBV7-9 to TRBJ2-3; TRBD1 might be the D (7 bases). Per the germline V gene, CDR1 is SEHNR and CDR2 is FQNEAQ (reference sequence). The CDR3 covers 14 residues. The ends were cut back, 11 bases at V and 0 bases at J, with 15 bases in the middle. The CDR3 sequence is CAFGGGGSTDTQYF. The CDR3 nucleotides read TGTGCCTTCGGAGGGGGCGGGAGCACAGATACGCAGTATTTT.

The chain carries TRBV20-1 and TRBJ2-2; 11 nucleotides agree with TRBD2. The CDR3 is 15 amino acids. The V segment lost 4 bases and the J segment 5 bases; nucleotides outside the gene matches: 6. Germline-derived CDR1 and CDR2 are DFQATT and SNEGSKA (reference sequence). CDR3 loop: CSAKLAGVGTGELFF. The CDR3 bases are TGCAGTGCTAAACTAGCGGGAGTAGGGACCGGGGAGCTGTTTTTT.

This clonotype was detected ten times or more. CDR3 nucleotides: TGTGCCAGCAGTTTTCCGGACAGCTCCTACGAGCAGTACTTC. This encodes CASSFPDSSYEQYF. The gene calls are TRBV28 and TRBJ2-7, with a possible D match to TRBD1 (6 bases). Germline V gene lookup returns CDR1 MDHEN and CDR2 SYDVKM. V was cut by 3 bases and J by 0 bases, with 9 bases left in between. The CDR3 is 14 residues long.

This chain links TRBV7-9 with TRBJ2-5, with 7 bases matching TRBD1. Germline V lookup: CDR1 SEHNR, CDR2 FQNEAQ (reference sequence). The CDR3 runs 14 residues. V lost 3 bases to trimming and J lost 5 bases; unmatched junction nucleotides: 6. This chain's CDR3 is CASSFDRDWETQYF. The CDR3 DNA sequence: TGTGCCAGCAGCTTCGACAGGGATTGGGAGACCCAGTACTTC.

This clonotype was recorded at least ten times. V usage is TRBV28 and J usage is TRBJ2-1; possible D gene TRBD1, 6 bases. This CDR3 is 13 amino acids long. Germline CDR1 MDHEN, CDR2 SYDVKM. Between the trimmed V and J ends, which lost 3 bases and 6 bases, there was a span of 9 bases. CDR3 loop: CASSFFRGNEQFF. The CDR3 region has the DNA TGTGCCAGCAGTTTCTTCAGGGGCAATGAGCAGTTCTTC. Looking up the rest from reference TRBV28 and TRBJ2-1 gives the full variable domain: DVKVTQSSRYLVKRTGEKVFLECVQDMDHENMFWYRQDPGLGLRLIYFSYDVKMKEKGDIPEGYSVSREKKERFSLILESASTNQTSMYLCASSFFRGNEQFFGPGTRLTVL.

This clonotype was detected ten times or more. The J gene is TRBJ2-7, the V gene TRBV6-5; D is undetermined. The CDR3 is 14 amino acids. Germline lookup yields CDR1 MNHEY and CDR2 SVGAGI. V dropped 0 bases and J dropped 3 bases, with 9 bases sitting between them. CDR3 loop: CASSYSRVGYEQYF. DNA for the CDR3: TGTGCCAGCAGTTACTCCCGGGTGGGCTACGAGCAGTACTTC.

The chain combines TRBV19 with TRBJ1-5; 7 nucleotides align to TRBD1. Germline CDR1 reads LNHDA; CDR2 reads SQIVND (reference sequence). CDR3 length equals 15 residues. The junction had 5 bases not matched to a gene; V was cut back by 2 bases and J by 4 bases. CDR3 amino acids: CASSIQSGGNQPQHF. CDR3 nucleotides: TGTGCCAGTAGTATACAGTCAGGGGGGAATCAGCCCCAGCATTTT.

The V call is TRBV9, the J call TRBJ2-2; D is uncertain. Germline V gives CDR1 SGDLS, CDR2 YYNGEE. V was shortened by 0 bases and J by 1 base, with 7 bases between the two germline ends. The CDR3 has 15 residues. CDR3 nucleotides: TGTGCCAGCAGCGTAGCAGGATTGAACACCGGGGAGCTGTTTTTT. It encodes CASSVAGLNTGELFF.

This rearrangement joins TRBV6-5 to TRBJ2-2; 7 nucleotides line up with TRBD1. The length of the CDR3 is 16 residues. Trimming took 0 bases from V and 3 from J; bases not matched to a gene: 4. Germline values: CDR1 MNHEY, CDR2 SVGAGI. The CDR3 protein is CASSYSRGQDTGELFF. DNA of the CDR3: TGTGCCAGCAGTTACTCGAGGGGGCAAGACACCGGGGAGCTGTTTTTT.